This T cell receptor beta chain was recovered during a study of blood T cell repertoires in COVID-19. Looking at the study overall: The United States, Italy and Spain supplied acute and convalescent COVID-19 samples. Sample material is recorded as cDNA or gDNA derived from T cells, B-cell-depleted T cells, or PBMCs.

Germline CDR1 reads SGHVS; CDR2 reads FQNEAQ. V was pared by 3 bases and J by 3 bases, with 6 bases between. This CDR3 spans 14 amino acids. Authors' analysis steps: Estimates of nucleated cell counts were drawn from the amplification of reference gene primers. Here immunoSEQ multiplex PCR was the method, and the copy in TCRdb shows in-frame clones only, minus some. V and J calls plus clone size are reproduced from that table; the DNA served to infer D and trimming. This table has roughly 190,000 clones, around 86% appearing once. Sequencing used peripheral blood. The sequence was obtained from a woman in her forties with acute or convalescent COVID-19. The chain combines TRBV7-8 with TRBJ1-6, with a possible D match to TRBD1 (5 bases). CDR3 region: CASSFGGYNSPLHF. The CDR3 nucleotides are TGTGCCAGCAGCTTCGGGGGCTATAATTCACCCCTCCACTTT.